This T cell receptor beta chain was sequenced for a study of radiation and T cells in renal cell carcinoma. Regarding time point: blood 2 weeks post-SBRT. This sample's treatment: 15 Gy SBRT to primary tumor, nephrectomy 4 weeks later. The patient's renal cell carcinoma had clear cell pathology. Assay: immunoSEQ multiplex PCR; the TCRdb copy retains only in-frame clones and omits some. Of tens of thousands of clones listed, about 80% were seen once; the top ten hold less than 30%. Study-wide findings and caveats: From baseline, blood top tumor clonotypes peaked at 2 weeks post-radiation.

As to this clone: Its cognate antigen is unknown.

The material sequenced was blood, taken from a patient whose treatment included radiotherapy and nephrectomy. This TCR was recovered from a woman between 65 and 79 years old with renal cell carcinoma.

CDR3: CASSRTGAWDTEAFF. The CDR3, as DNA: TGTGCCAGCAGCCGGACAGGGGCTTGGGACACTGAAGCTTTCTTT. The chain employs TRBV14 and TRBJ1-1, with 9 bases lining up with TRBD1. After removal of 4 bases from V and 3 bases from J, the junction contained 6 bases not matched to a gene. The CDR3 is 15 residues long. Per germline, CDR1 SGHDN and CDR2 FVKESK.